These T cell receptor beta chains were read from a single sample in a study of response to subunit inactivated influenza vaccine. MiXCR, applied by TCRdb to the RT-PCR reads, yields one record per CDR3 protein. The sample carries approximately 570,000 distinct CDR3 sequences, 6% to 9% recorded once. The sample consisted of PBMCs from blood, taken around 2 years after vaccination. The receptors were sampled from a man aged 50 to 69 who received an inactivated influenza vaccine. CDR3s include the opening cysteine and the closing phenylalanine or tryptophan. The D gene is left open where the match is weak. The size entry is marked missing in some rows and otherwise reads once, few, many or a size class.

abundance	d_gene	v_gene	j_gene	CDR3aa	CDR3nt
few	.	TRBV6-5	TRBJ2-1	CASSYPSRGRYNEQFF	TGTGCCAGCAGTTACCCCTCACGGGGGCGATACAATGAGCAGTTCTTC
many	TRBD1	TRBV6-5	TRBJ2-7	CASSYSKHSAGGNYEQYF	TGTGCCAGCAGTTACTCGAAACATTCAGCAGGGGGAAACTACGAGCAGTACTTC
.	.	TRBV11-1	TRBJ2-3	CASSFHSVSDTQYF	TGTGCCAGCAGCTTTCATAGCGTTTCAGATACGCAGTATTTT
.	.	TRBV5-1	TRBJ1-2	CASSLDPGLAGYTF	TGCGCCAGCAGCTTGGACCCCGGACTAGCTGGCTACACCTTC
.	.	TRBV20-1	TRBJ2-3	CSASRPGGSDTQYF	TGCAGTGCTAGTAGGCCCGGGGGTTCAGATACGCAGTATTTT
.	TRBD1	TRBV27	TRBJ2-7	CASSLSRDRGAEQYF	TGTGCCAGCAGTTTATCCCGGGACAGGGGCGCCGAGCAGTACTTC
.	.	TRBV5-1	TRBJ2-5	CASSYAGDRSETQYF	TGCGCCAGCAGCTATGCGGGGGACAGGAGTGAGACCCAGTACTTC
.	TRBD1	TRBV29-1	TRBJ2-3	CSVVGSGTGVDTQYF	TGCAGCGTTGTAGGCTCGGGGACAGGGGTAGATACGCAGTATTTT
many	TRBD1	TRBV27	TRBJ2-7	CASSGQDRVIGEQYF	TGTGCCAGCAGTGGGCAGGACAGGGTGATAGGGGAGCAGTACTTC
few	.	TRBV18	TRBJ2-7	CASSRGGQNEQYF	TGTGCCAGCTCACGCGGAGGCCAAAACGAGCAGTACTTC
few	.	TRBV4-3	TRBJ1-5	CASSQDSGRQPQHF	TGCGCCAGCAGCCAAGATAGCGGGAGGCAGCCCCAGCATTTT
few	.	TRBV7-9	TRBJ1-4	CASSLEGGRANEKLFF	TGTGCCAGCAGCTTGGAGGGGGGCAGGGCTAATGAAAAACTGTTTTTT
.	.	TRBV14	TRBJ2-1	CASSNRDLNEQFF	TGTGCCAGCAGCAACCGGGACCTAAATGAGCAGTTCTTC
few	TRBD1	TRBV20-1	TRBJ1-4	CSASSGQVINEKLFF	TGCAGTGCGAGTAGCGGACAGGTCATTAATGAAAAACTGTTTTTT
.	TRBD2	TRBV28	TRBJ2-1	CASSLGGLTSKQFF	TGTGCCAGCAGTTTAGGGGGACTAACTTCTAAGCAGTTCTTC
few	TRBD1	TRBV7-8	TRBJ1-6	CASSPRDSKTALHF	TGTGCCAGCAGCCCGCGGGACAGCAAGACAGCCCTCCACTTT
.	TRBD2	TRBV20-1	TRBJ2-7	CSALAGGHEQYF	TGCAGTGCTTTAGCGGGGGGGCACGAGCAGTACTTC
few	TRBD2	TRBV29-1	TRBJ2-2	CSGRSPGLAGELFF	TGCAGCGGCCGATCGCCGGGACTAGCAGGGGAGCTGTTTTTT
few	TRBD1	TRBV10-3	TRBJ2-5	CAINSGTGLQETQYF	TGTGCCATCAACTCCGGGACAGGGCTCCAAGAGACCCAGTACTTC
many	.	TRBV25-1	TRBJ1-2	CASSEFAGLGYTF	TGTGCCAGCAGTGAATTTGCGGGTCTTGGCTACACCTTC
.	TRBD1	TRBV5-1	TRBJ1-2	CASSFGGTGGWNGYTF	TGCGCCAGCAGCTTTGGAGGGACAGGGGGCTGGAATGGCTACACCTTC
.	.	TRBV9	TRBJ2-5	CASSAPGQETQYF	TGTGCCAGCAGCGCCCCCGGCCAAGAGACCCAGTACTTC
.	TRBD1	TRBV5-1	TRBJ2-7	CASSLEGQGDEQYF	TGCGCCAGCAGCTTGGAGGGACAGGGGGACGAGCAGTACTTC
many	.	TRBV5-1	TRBJ1-1	CASSRGQGPTEAFF	TGCGCCAGCAGCCGCGGCCAGGGCCCTACTGAAGCTTTCTTT
many	TRBD1	TRBV7-2	TRBJ1-6	CASSKTGVQGLNSPLHF	TGTGCCAGCAGCAAGACAGGGGTTCAGGGTCTGAATTCACCCCTCCACTTT
few	.	TRBV27	TRBJ1-5	CASATWGGNQPQHF	TGTGCCAGCGCCACTTGGGGTGGCAATCAGCCCCAGCATTTT
many	.	TRBV10-3	TRBJ1-1	CAISEWGADTEAFF	TGTGCCATCAGTGAGTGGGGGGCGGACACTGAAGCTTTCTTT
many	.	TRBV12-3/TRBV12-4	TRBJ1-1	CASRVTGMNTEAFF	TGTGCCAGCAGAGTAACAGGCATGAACACTGAAGCTTTCTTT
few	TRBD2	TRBV18	TRBJ2-3	CASSFGTSGTADTQYF	TGTGCCAGCTCATTTGGGACTAGCGGGACGGCAGATACGCAGTATTTT
.	.	TRBV10-3	TRBJ1-1	CAISPGRAILNTEAFF	TGTGCCATCAGTCCGGGACGGGCAATTTTGAACACTGAAGCTTTCTTT